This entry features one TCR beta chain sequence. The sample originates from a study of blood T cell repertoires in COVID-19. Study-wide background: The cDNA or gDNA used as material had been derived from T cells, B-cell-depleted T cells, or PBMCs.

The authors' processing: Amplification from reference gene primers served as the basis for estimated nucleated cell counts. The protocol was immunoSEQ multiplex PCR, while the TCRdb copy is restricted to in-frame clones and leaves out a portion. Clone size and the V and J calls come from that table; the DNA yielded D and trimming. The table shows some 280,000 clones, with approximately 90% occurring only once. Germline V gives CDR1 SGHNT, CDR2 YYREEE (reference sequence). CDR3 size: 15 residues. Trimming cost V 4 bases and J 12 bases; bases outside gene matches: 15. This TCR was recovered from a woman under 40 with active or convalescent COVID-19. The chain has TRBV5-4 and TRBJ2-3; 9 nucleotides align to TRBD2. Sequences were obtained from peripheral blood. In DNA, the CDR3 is TGTGCCAGCAGCCCCTCCACGATCCTAGCGGGGTTCCAGTATTTT. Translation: CASSPSTILAGFQYF.